Presented here are 5 T cell receptor beta chains from one specimen sequenced in a study of human T cells and chemical hapten exposure. In TCRdb, the RACE reads were re-called with MiXCR into one record per CDR3 protein. The sample records some 400,000 distinct CDR3 sequences, around 4.8% being singletons. Indicated time point: patch test 1, 2 weeks after DPC sensitization. Treatment given: therapeutic diphenylcyclopropenone sensitization with weekly scalp DPC. The material sequenced was whole blood, taken in connection with sensitization to the hapten diphenylcyclopropenone (DPC). These receptors all stem from a woman in her fifties or sixties with alopecia areata. Some clones in this sample may be carry-over from other donors' samples.

This clonotype was detected many times. J is TRBJ2-3 and V is TRBV30; 8 bases line up with TRBD2. V dropped 3 bases and J dropped 2; count of bases not matched to a gene: 4. This CDR3 is built from 14 residues. The germline CDR1 and CDR2 sequences are GTSNPN and SVGIG (reference sequence). CDR3 loop: CAWSPGGITDTQYF. Here the CDR3 DNA reads TGTGCCTGGAGCCCGGGAGGGATCACAGATACGCAGTATTTT.

This clonotype was counted only a few times. J is TRBJ1-2 and V is TRBV7-8, with D perhaps matching TRBD1 (6 bases). Germline CDR1 SGHVS, CDR2 FQNEAQ. This CDR3 has 16 residues. V lost 5 bases and J lost 2, with 18 bases in between. The CDR3: CASSPQNRAGNYGYTF. The CDR3 nucleotides read TGTGCCAGCAGCCCTCAGAACAGGGCCGGAAACTATGGCTACACCTTC.

Many counts were recorded for this clonotype. CDR3 nucleotide sequence: TGTGCCAGCAGTCGCGGACCGTCCCCTGGAAACACCATATATTTT. Amino acids: CASSRGPSPGNTIYF. This sequence joins TRBV6-2 or TRBV6-3 and TRBJ1-3; no firm D call. The germline V gene encodes CDR1 MNHEY and CDR2 SVGEGT. V was clipped by 5 bases and J by 2 bases, with 13 bases between them. This CDR3 has 15 residues.

This chain connects TRBV6-5 to TRBJ1-5; D remains ambiguous. This CDR3 is built from 14 residues. V gave up 5 bases and J gave up 6 bases, with 14 bases separating them. Germline loops: CDR1 MNHEY, CDR2 SVGAGI. As DNA, the CDR3 is TGTGCCAGCAGTCCCGAAGGGATCGGTCAGCCCCAGCATTTT. Translated, it gives CASSPEGIGQPQHF.

This clonotype appeared many times. CDR3 residues: CASSPLDRENGYTF. DNA for the CDR3: TGTGCCAGCTCACCCCTGGACAGGGAGAATGGCTACACCTTC. The gene calls are TRBV18 and TRBJ1-2, with 8 bases aligning to TRBD1. The CDR3 extends over 14 amino acids. The germline V gene encodes CDR1 KGHSH and CDR2 LQKENI. The J segment lost 6 bases and the V segment lost 3 bases, leaving 6 bases of the junction unmatched.